These 31 T cell receptor beta chains share one sample of origin, sequenced in a study of blood T cell repertoires in COVID-19. TCRdb's table, derived via immunoSEQ multiplex PCR, lists solely in-frame clones and lacks some. This sample has about 260,000 clones, with less than 90% found just once. The sample comprised peripheral blood. These receptors all come from a man aged 60-69 years who had recovered from COVID-19.

The chain uses TRBV9 and TRBJ2-3; TRBD1 is a possible D gene (8 bases). CDR3 length: 15 residues. CDR1 and CDR2 (germline): SGDLS, YYNGEE. V was clipped by 4 bases and J by 2 bases, with 14 bases between them. The DNA for the CDR3 is TGTGCCAGCAGCCAACAGGGGGGGTTCACAGATACGCAGTATTTT. It specifies CASSQQGGFTDTQYF.

This chain uses TRBV20-1 with TRBJ2-7; D ambiguous. The CDR3 contains 15 residues. V lost 3 bases to trimming and J lost 1 base, with 16 bases between them. Germline CDR1 DFQATT, CDR2 SNEGSKA (reference sequence). For the CDR3, the DNA is TGCAGTGCTAGTCGGTCGGGTCGTCGGTCCTACGAGCAGTACTTC. As protein: CSASRSGRRSYEQYF.

The V and J genes are TRBV18 and TRBJ1-2; 9 positions agree with TRBD1. This CDR3 region has 14 residues. V shed 3 bases and J 6 bases; nucleotides not matched to a gene: 5. Germline V CDR1 and CDR2: KGHSH, LQKENI. The CDR3 here is CASSPGTGFNGYTF. CDR3 DNA sequence: TGTGCCAGCTCACCTGGGACAGGGTTTAATGGCTACACCTTC.

The chain is built from TRBV5-4 and TRBJ1-2; D is unresolved. This CDR3 region has 13 residues. The germline V gene encodes CDR1 SGHNT and CDR2 YYREEE (reference sequence). V lost 5 bases to trimming and J lost 11 bases, with 19 bases between them. The CDR3 region has the DNA TGTGCCAGCAGACCACTCGGGGAACGAGGGTACACCTTC. This codes for CASRPLGERGYTF. The whole variable domain, filled in from reference TRBV5-4 and TRBJ1-2, reads ETGVTQSPTHLIKTRGQQVTLRCSSQSGHNTVSWYQQALGQGPQFIFQYYREEENGRGNFPPRFSGLQFPNYSSELNVNALELDDSALYLCASRPLGERGYTFGSGTRLTVV.

The chain employs TRBV5-4 and TRBJ2-3; the match to TRBD1 covers 7 bases. Trimming removed 4 bases from V and 1 base from J; junction bases left unmatched: 12. This CDR3 has 17 residues. From germline, CDR1 is SGHNT and CDR2 YYREEE (reference sequence). The CDR3 coding sequence is TGTGCCAGCAGCCCGGACAGGTCCCCAACTCGCACAGATACGCAGTATTTT. Its translation: CASSPDRSPTRTDTQYF. Supplemented by reference TRBV5-4 and TRBJ2-3, the full variable domain reads ETGVTQSPTHLIKTRGQQVTLRCSSQSGHNTVSWYQQALGQGPQFIFQYYREEENGRGNFPPRFSGLQFPNYSSELNVNALELDDSALYLCASSPDRSPTRTDTQYFGPGTRLTVL.

This clone was counted a few times. The rearrangement uses TRBV3-1 (or the pseudogene TRBV3-2) and TRBJ2-1; 7 nucleotides match TRBD2. CDR1 is LGHDT, CDR2 YNNKEL, per germline (reference sequence). The V and J ends lost 2 bases and 7 bases, in that order; junction bases with no gene match: 8. The CDR3 has 15 residues. CDR3 loop: CASSQLREILNEQFF. DNA of the CDR3: TGTGCCAGCAGCCAATTGCGGGAGATTTTAAATGAGCAGTTCTTC.

The rearrangement joins TRBV10-3 to TRBJ2-3; maybe TRBD1 (5 bases). The V gene's germline CDR1 is ENHRY and CDR2 SYGVKD. The CDR3 sequence is 15 residues long. Trimming took 2 bases from V and 3 from J, leaving 12 bases between them. The DNA for the CDR3 is TGTGCCATCAGTGAGAGCACAGGCCCTACAGATACGCAGTATTTT. This gives the protein CAISESTGPTDTQYF.

The chain couples TRBV27 to TRBJ1-5, with TRBD1 matching over 8 bases. CDR3 length: 14 residues. Trimming at V came to 6 bases and at J to 2 bases, leaving 3 bases not matched to a gene. Per the germline V gene, CDR1 is MNHEY and CDR2 is SMNVEV (reference sequence). CDR3 in amino acids: CASSGQGGNQPQHF. The CDR3 coding sequence is TGTGCCAGCAGCGGACAGGGAGGCAATCAGCCCCAGCATTTT.

The rearrangement joins TRBV10-2 to TRBJ1-4; 7 positions match TRBD1. The germline V gene has CDR1 WSHSY and CDR2 SAAADI. This CDR3 is built from 17 residues. V was clipped by 3 bases and J by 5 bases; unmatched bases: 12. The CDR3, as DNA: TGCGCCAGCAGTGATGACCCTCGGGACAGTCGGAATGAAAAACTGTTTTTT. It encodes CASSDDPRDSRNEKLFF.

J is TRBJ2-5 and V is TRBV11-2, with 7 bases that match TRBD1. CDR1 is SGHAT, CDR2 FQNNGV, per germline. The CDR3 has 16 residues. V lost 1 base and J lost 3; bases outside the gene matches: 8. The CDR3 region has the DNA TGTGCCAGCAGCTTAGGCACAGGGGCCAACAAAGAGACCCAGTACTTC. Its translation: CASSLGTGANKETQYF.

V and J are TRBV20-1 and TRBJ1-5; no reliable D call. The CDR3 sequence is 13 residues long. Trimming removed 3 bases at V and 3 bases at J, with 9 bases between. The germline CDR1 and CDR2 sequences are DFQATT and SNEGSKA (reference sequence). This CDR3 reads CSASERSNQPQHF. The CDR3 DNA reads as TGCAGTGCTAGTGAGCGGTCCAATCAGCCCCAGCATTTT.

V gene TRBV5-1 combines with J gene TRBJ2-7; 7 positions agree with TRBD1. Germline V gene data show CDR1 as SGHRS and CDR2 as YFSETQ. V lost 4 bases to trimming and J lost 3 bases; unmatched junction nucleotides: 10. There are 15 residues in the CDR3. CDR3 DNA: TGCGCCAGCAGCCAAATACAGGGGTCAGGCTACGAGCAGTACTTC. It yields the protein CASSQIQGSGYEQYF.

The chain links TRBV19 to TRBJ1-2; D gene uncertain. CDR1 is LNHDA and CDR2 is SQIVND in the germline V gene (reference sequence). V dropped 7 bases and J dropped 4 bases, with 13 bases sitting between them. This CDR3 spans 13 amino acids. As DNA, the CDR3 is TGTGCCAGTACCCCCGGGAATCCCTATGGCTACACCTTC. This encodes CASTPGNPYGYTF. The variable domain in full, with the rest retrieved from reference TRBV19 and TRBJ1-2, is DGGITQSPKYLFRKEGQNVTLSCEQNLNHDAMYWYRQDPGQGLRLIYYSQIVNDFQKGDIAEGYSVSREKKESFPLTVTSAQKNPTAFYLCASTPGNPYGYTFGSGTRLTVV.

The genes are TRBV7-6 and TRBJ2-4, with 8 bases matching TRBD1. The junction had 10 bases not matched to a gene; V was cut back by 5 bases and J by 1 base. Germline CDR1 is SGHVS and CDR2 is FNYEAQ. The CDR3 length is 17 residues. As DNA, the CDR3 is TGTGCCAGCAGCATAGGGACAGGAGCGCTTGCCAAAAACATTCAGTACTTC. It codes for CASSIGTGALAKNIQYF. Filled out from reference TRBV7-6 and TRBJ2-4, the complete variable domain reads GAGVSQSPRYKVTKRGQDVALRCDPISGHVSLYWYRQALGQGPEFLTYFNYEAQQDKSGLPNDRFSAERPEGSISTLTIQRTEQRDSAMYRCASSIGTGALAKNIQYFGAGTRLSVL.

The rearrangement joins TRBV6-1 to TRBJ1-1, with D possibly matching TRBD1 (5 bases). Germline-derived CDR1 and CDR2 are MNHNS and SASEGT. V was shortened by 2 bases and J by 6 bases, with 13 bases between the two germline ends. The CDR3 spans 14 residues. The CDR3 DNA sequence: TGTGCCAGCAGTGAATTTACGGGAGGGGCTGAAGCTTTCTTT. Its protein is CASSEFTGGAEAFF.

The chain couples TRBV4-1 to TRBJ1-2; 8 nucleotides match TRBD1. This CDR3 contains 16 residues. The V and J ends lost 1 base and 4 bases, in that order; junction bases with no gene match: 8. The germline gives CDR1 MGHRA, CDR2 YSYEKL. In DNA, the CDR3 is TGCGCCAGCAGCCAAGCCGGGGCAGGGGGCAGCTATGGCTACACCTTC. Encoded protein: CASSQAGAGGSYGYTF.

The V gene is TRBV6-1, the J gene TRBJ2-7; tentative D call: TRBD1 (5 bases). CDR1 is MNHNS, CDR2 SASEGT, per germline. V was shortened by 2 bases and J by 5 bases, with 13 bases between the two germline ends. The CDR3 covers 14 residues. This CDR3 is CASSERSGWDEQYF. CDR3 nucleotides: TGTGCCAGCAGTGAAAGGTCAGGGTGGGACGAGCAGTACTTC.

The chain carries TRBV7-2 and TRBJ2-1, with 8 bases fitting TRBD2. This CDR3 comprises 15 residues. Per the germline V gene, CDR1 is SGHTA and CDR2 is FQGNSA. Losses at the gene ends were 4 bases for V and 4 bases for J; bases not matched to a gene: 6. This CDR3 reads CASSSSGTSYNEQFF. The CDR3 DNA follows: TGTGCCAGCAGCTCCTCCGGGACTAGTTACAATGAGCAGTTCTTC.

The chain is built from TRBV2 and TRBJ1-2; TRBD1 matches at 7 bases. The CDR3 is 15 residues long. The germline gives CDR1 SNHLY, CDR2 FYNNEI. Trimming removed 2 bases from V and 0 bases from J; junction bases left unmatched: 3. CDR3 in amino acids: CASSEPGQTNYGYTF. The CDR3 DNA reads as TGTGCCAGCAGTGAACCGGGACAGACTAACTATGGCTACACCTTC.

The chain employs TRBV13 and TRBJ1-1; TRBD1 matches at 7 bases. Germline V gives CDR1 PRHDT, CDR2 FYEKMQ (reference sequence). CDR3 size: 15 residues. V lost 5 bases and J lost 2; bases outside the gene matches: 8. The CDR3 sequence is CASSLRDSNNTEAFF. The CDR3 region has the DNA TGTGCCAGCAGCCTCCGGGACAGCAATAACACTGAAGCTTTCTTT.

The chain joins TRBV6-5 to TRBJ2-2, with 8 bases lining up with TRBD1. The CDR3 runs 15 residues. J lost 2 bases, V lost 3 bases, and 2 bases had no gene match. Germline V gene data show CDR1 as MNHEY and CDR2 as SVGAGI. CDR3 DNA: TGTGCCAGCAGTTATGACAGGGGAAACACCGGGGAGCTGTTTTTT. This encodes CASSYDRGNTGELFF.

V is TRBV5-4 and J is TRBJ1-6, with TRBD1 identical over 7 bases. Losses at the gene ends were 4 bases for V and 0 bases for J; bases not matched to a gene: 1. CDR1 and CDR2 from the germline V gene are SGHNT and YYREEE (reference sequence). This CDR3 has 15 residues. CDR3 residues: CASSRDSSYNSPLHF. In DNA form, the CDR3 reads TGTGCCAGCAGCCGGGACAGCTCCTATAATTCACCCCTCCACTTT.

This clone has just one count. The V call is TRBV9, the J call TRBJ1-1, with D unresolved. Trimming cost V 0 bases and J 1 base, with 7 bases left between them. This CDR3 has 14 amino acids. CDR1 is SGDLS and CDR2 is YYNGEE in the germline V gene. The DNA of the CDR3 is TGTGCCAGCAGCGTAGGGCGGGCGAACACTGAAGCTTTCTTT. It translates to CASSVGRANTEAFF.

The chain employs TRBV29-1 and TRBJ2-1; TRBD2 aligns across 7 bases. This CDR3 has 14 amino acids. V lost 6 bases and J lost 7; bases outside the gene matches: 12. Germline V gene sequence: CDR1 SQVTM, CDR2 ANQGSEA. CDR3 sequence (DNA): TGCAGCGTCCGGGGGAGGGGTAGGATTAATGAGCAGTTCTTC. Translation gives CSVRGRGRINEQFF.

This chain uses TRBV5-1 with TRBJ1-1; tentative D call: TRBD1 (5 bases). V was clipped by 7 bases and J by 0 bases, with 10 bases between them. This CDR3 is 13 amino acids long. Germline V lookup: CDR1 SGHRS, CDR2 YFSETQ. This chain's CDR3 is CASSTQVNTEAFF. In DNA form, the CDR3 reads TGCGCCAGCTCCACACAGGTGAACACTGAAGCTTTCTTT.

In nucleotides, the CDR3 is TGTGCCAGCAGTTACAGGGGAAGTGGAGGCTACACCTTC. Its protein is CASSYRGSGGYTF. The V gene is TRBV6-5, the J gene TRBJ1-2, with D possibly matching TRBD1 (5 bases). Germline CDR1 MNHEY, CDR2 SVGAGI. Between the trimmed V and J ends, which lost 2 bases and 8 bases, there was a span of 12 bases. The length of the CDR3 is 13 residues.

V and J are TRBV29-1 and TRBJ2-6, with a weak D call TRBD2 (5 bases). The germline V and J ends were trimmed by 3 bases and 4 bases, with 10 bases remaining between them. Germline V gene lookup returns CDR1 SQVTM and CDR2 ANQGSEA. The CDR3 contains 14 residues. The CDR3 coding sequence is TGCAGCGTTGATGCGGGCGGAGGGGCCAACGTCCTGACTTTC. Its protein product is CSVDAGGGANVLTF. The variable domain in full, completed from reference TRBV29-1 and TRBJ2-6, reads SAVISQKPSRDICQRGTSLTIQCQVDSQVTMMFWYRQQPGQSLTLIATANQGSEATYESGFVIDKFPISRPNLTFSTLTVSNMSPEDSSIYLCSVDAGGGANVLTFGAGSRLTVL.

The chain couples TRBV10-3 to TRBJ2-3; TRBD1 agrees at 7 bases. The germline V gene encodes CDR1 ENHRY and CDR2 SYGVKD. CDR3 length equals 15 residues. J gave up 6 bases and V 3 bases, and 9 bases lay outside the gene matches. The DNA of the CDR3 is TGTGCCATCAGTGAATGGACAGGAGAAAGTGATACGCAGTATTTT. Translation: CAISEWTGESDTQYF.

The rearrangement links TRBV30 to TRBJ1-5; maybe TRBD1 (5 bases). V dropped 4 bases and J dropped 1 base, with 14 bases sitting between them. CDR1 is GTSNPN, CDR2 SVGIG, per germline (reference sequence). This CDR3 contains 15 residues. The CDR3 region is CAWTQGGSSNQPQHF. The CDR3 bases are TGTGCCTGGACCCAGGGAGGGTCGAGCAATCAGCCCCAGCATTTT.

CDR3 in amino acids: CASSTTSGGARETQYF. The CDR3 DNA sequence: TGTGCCAGCAGTACTACATCGGGGGGGGCCCGGGAGACCCAGTACTTC. The V gene is TRBV6-2 or TRBV6-3, the J gene TRBJ2-5, with 8 bases identical to TRBD2. V was pared by 5 bases and J by 5 bases, with 13 bases of the junction left unmatched. The CDR3 extends over 16 amino acids. Germline-derived CDR1 and CDR2 are MNHEY and SVGEGT.

This sequence joins TRBV7-9 and TRBJ1-1; TRBD1 matches at 8 bases. The germline gives CDR1 SEHNR, CDR2 FQNEAQ (reference sequence). Trimming removed 5 bases from V and 4 bases from J; junction bases left unmatched: 6. The CDR3 covers 14 residues. The CDR3 protein is CASSRTGRFTEAFF. CDR3 sequence (DNA): TGTGCCAGCAGCAGGACAGGGAGGTTCACTGAAGCTTTCTTT.